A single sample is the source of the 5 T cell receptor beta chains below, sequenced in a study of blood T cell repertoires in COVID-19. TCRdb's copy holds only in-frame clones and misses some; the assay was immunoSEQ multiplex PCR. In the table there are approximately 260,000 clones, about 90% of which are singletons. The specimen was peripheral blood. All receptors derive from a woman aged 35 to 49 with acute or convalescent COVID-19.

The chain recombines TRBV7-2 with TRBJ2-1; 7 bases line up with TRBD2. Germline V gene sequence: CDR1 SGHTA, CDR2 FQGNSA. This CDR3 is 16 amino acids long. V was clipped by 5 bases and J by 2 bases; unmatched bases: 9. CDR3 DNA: TGTGCCAGCAGCCGCCAGGCGGGGGTGACCTACAATGAGCAGTTCTTC. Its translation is CASSRQAGVTYNEQFF.

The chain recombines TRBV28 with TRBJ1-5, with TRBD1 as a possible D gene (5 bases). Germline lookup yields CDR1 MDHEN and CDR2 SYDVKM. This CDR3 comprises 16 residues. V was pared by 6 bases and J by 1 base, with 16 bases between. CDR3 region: CASRLSSGGSNQPQHF. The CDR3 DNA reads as TGTGCCAGCAGACTTTCCTCCGGGGGAAGCAATCAGCCCCAGCATTTT.

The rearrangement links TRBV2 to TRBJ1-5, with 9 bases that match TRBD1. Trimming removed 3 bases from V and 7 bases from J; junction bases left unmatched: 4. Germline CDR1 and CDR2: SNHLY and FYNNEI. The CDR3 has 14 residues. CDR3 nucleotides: TGTGCCAGCAGTGATCAGACAGGGGGACAGCCCCAGCATTTT. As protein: CASSDQTGGQPQHF. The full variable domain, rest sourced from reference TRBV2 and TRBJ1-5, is EPEVTQTPSHQVTQMGQEVILRCVPISNHLYFYWYRQILGQKVEFLVSFYNNEISEKSEIFDDQFSVERPDGSNFTLKIRSTKLEDSAMYFCASSDQTGGQPQHFGDGTRLSIL.

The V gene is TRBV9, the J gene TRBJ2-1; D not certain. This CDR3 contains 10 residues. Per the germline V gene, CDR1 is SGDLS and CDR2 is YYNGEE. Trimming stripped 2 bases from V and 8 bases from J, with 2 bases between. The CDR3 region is CASSVDEQFF. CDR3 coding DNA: TGTGCCAGCAGCGTCGATGAGCAGTTCTTC.

The CDR3 DNA follows: TGTGCCAGCAGTTCGACAGGGGGCCTCACAGATACGCAGTATTTT. As protein: CASSSTGGLTDTQYF. This sequence joins TRBV6-6 and TRBJ2-3; TRBD1 agrees at 10 bases. Germline loops: CDR1 MNHNY, CDR2 SVGAGI (reference sequence). V was pared by 4 bases and J by 2 bases, with 3 bases of the junction left unmatched. This CDR3 has 15 residues.